A selection of T cell receptor beta chains follows, all from one sample in a study of blood T cell repertoires in COVID-19. Here immunoSEQ multiplex PCR was the method, and the copy in TCRdb shows in-frame clones only, minus some. The table records over 50,000 clones, about 90% of them present only once. The specimen sequenced was peripheral blood. The source is a human donor in a cohort sampled during active COVID-19. Both conserved end residues are part of each CDR3. Fields, in order: CDR3 protein, CDR3 DNA, J gene, V gene, clone size, D gene. A D gene is named only where the DNA matches it firmly. Size is omitted from some rows. Given values are once, few, many or a class for expanded clones.

CDR3: CASSGDTQGSYEQYF
DNA: TGTGCCAGCAGCGGGGACACCCAGGGTTCCTACGAGCAGTACTTC
J: TRBJ2-7
V: TRBV5-4
size: NA
D: NA

CDR3: CASSPSGDQPQHF
DNA: TGTGCCAGCTCACCGTCAGGGGATCAGCCCCAGCATTTT
J: TRBJ1-5
V: TRBV18
size: few
D: NA

CDR3: CASSIQGYNEQFF
DNA: TGCGCCAGCAGCATCCAGGGTTACAATGAGCAGTTCTTC
J: TRBJ2-1
V: TRBV5-1
size: NA
D: NA

CDR3: CASSRRGGLGYGYTF
DNA: TGTGCCAGCAGCCGCCGCGGGGGGTTGGGGTATGGCTACACCTTC
J: TRBJ1-2
V: TRBV7-2
size: once
D: NA

CDR3: CASSSHSSGYNEQFF
DNA: TGCGCCAGCAGCTCACACTCTAGCGGCTACAATGAGCAGTTCTTC
J: TRBJ2-1
V: TRBV5-1
size: NA
D: TRBD2

CDR3: CASSLDRSYGELFF
DNA: TGTGCCAGCAGCTTGGACAGATCCTACGGGGAGCTGTTTTTT
J: TRBJ2-2
V: TRBV5-5
size: NA
D: NA

CDR3: CASLSSQALRETQYF
DNA: TGTGCCAGCCTTTCCTCACAGGCGTTACGGGAGACCCAGTACTTC
J: TRBJ2-5
V: TRBV7-9
size: NA
D: NA

CDR3: CATMKTSGGNTGELFF
DNA: TGTGCCACCATGAAGACTAGCGGGGGGAACACCGGGGAGCTGTTTTTT
J: TRBJ2-2
V: TRBV24-1
size: few
D: TRBD2

CDR3: CASSDPGLAAYEQYF
DNA: TGTGCCAGCAGCGACCCGGGACTAGCGGCCTACGAGCAGTACTTC
J: TRBJ2-7
V: TRBV3-1/TRBV3-2
size: few
D: TRBD2

CDR3: CASSYTGTAAKLFF
DNA: TGTGCCAGCAGTTACACAGGGACAGCCGCAAAACTGTTTTTT
J: TRBJ1-4
V: TRBV6-5
size: NA
D: TRBD1

CDR3: CASSPSAGNSPLHF
DNA: TGTGCCAGCAGCCCCTCGGCCGGGAATTCACCCCTCCACTTT
J: TRBJ1-6
V: TRBV16
size: few
D: NA

CDR3: CSVGTGGLRGSYEQYF
DNA: TGCAGCGTCGGAACAGGGGGGCTCCGGGGGTCCTACGAGCAGTACTTC
J: TRBJ2-7
V: TRBV29-1
size: NA
D: TRBD1

CDR3: CASSPASAGSYNEQFF
DNA: TGTGCCAGCAGCCCAGCCTCGGCGGGATCCTACAATGAGCAGTTCTTC
J: TRBJ2-1
V: TRBV4-2
size: NA
D: NA

CDR3: CASSRTVGQETQYF
DNA: TGTGCCAGCTCTAGGACAGTTGGCCAAGAGACCCAGTACTTC
J: TRBJ2-5
V: TRBV18
size: once
D: NA

CDR3: CASSYSGLAGGNEQFF
DNA: TGTGCCAGCAGTTATTCAGGACTAGCGGGAGGAAATGAGCAGTTCTTC
J: TRBJ2-1
V: TRBV6-9
size: NA
D: TRBD2

CDR3: CASLDRGRVPYEQYF
DNA: TGTGCCAGTCTCGACAGGGGGCGGGTTCCCTACGAGCAGTACTTC
J: TRBJ2-7
V: TRBV6-5
size: NA
D: TRBD1

CDR3: CASSNGRGLIRYSPLHF
DNA: TGTGCCAGCAGCAACGGGAGGGGTCTCATAAGGTATTCACCCCTCCACTTT
J: TRBJ1-6
V: TRBV21-1
size: once
D: NA

CDR3: CASSRAGLAAYNEQFF
DNA: TGTGCCAGCAGCAGAGCCGGACTAGCGGCCTACAATGAGCAGTTCTTC
J: TRBJ2-1
V: TRBV3-1/TRBV3-2
size: once
D: TRBD2

CDR3: CASSSGSSDTQYF
DNA: TGTGCCAGCAGCTCAGGGTCTTCAGATACGCAGTATTTT
J: TRBJ2-3
V: TRBV7-2
size: NA
D: NA

CDR3: CASSLGPAGTIYF
DNA: TGTGCCAGCAGCTTGGGGCCGGCCGGCACCATATATTTT
J: TRBJ1-3
V: TRBV7-9
size: NA
D: NA

CDR3: CASSLAQGAVNEQFF
DNA: TGTGCCAGCAGCTTAGCTCAGGGGGCTGTCAATGAGCAGTTCTTC
J: TRBJ2-1
V: TRBV7-9
size: once
D: TRBD1

CDR3: CASSERDLGETQYF
DNA: TGCGCCAGCAGCGAGCGGGACCTCGGGGAGACCCAGTACTTC
J: TRBJ2-5
V: TRBV5-1
size: NA
D: TRBD2

CDR3: CASSLQLVETQYF
DNA: TGTGCCAGCAGCTTACAACTAGTTGAGACCCAGTACTTC
J: TRBJ2-5
V: TRBV7-2
size: NA
D: NA

CDR3: CASSEGQGYNEQFF
DNA: TGTGCCAGCAGTGAGGGACAGGGGTACAATGAGCAGTTCTTC
J: TRBJ2-1
V: TRBV6-2/TRBV6-3
size: NA
D: TRBD1

CDR3: CASSPRDRGLYTEAFF
DNA: TGTGCCAGCAGCCCCCGGGACAGGGGGCTCTACACTGAAGCTTTCTTT
J: TRBJ1-1
V: TRBV4-2
size: NA
D: TRBD1

CDR3: CASSLDRGGARTGELFF
DNA: TGTGCCAGCAGCTTAGACAGAGGTGGGGCCAGAACCGGGGAGCTGTTTTTT
J: TRBJ2-2
V: TRBV7-2
size: NA
D: NA

CDR3: CASSRTGGNQPQHF
DNA: TGTGCCAGCAGCCGAACGGGAGGCAATCAGCCCCAGCATTTT
J: TRBJ1-5
V: TRBV7-9
size: NA
D: NA

CDR3: CASRQRQGAWGYTF
DNA: TGTGCCAGCAGGCAACGCCAGGGGGCCTGGGGCTACACCTTC
J: TRBJ1-2
V: TRBV28
size: few
D: TRBD1

CDR3: CATRDRRGDLGYTF
DNA: TGTGCCACCAGGGACCGACGGGGGGACCTCGGCTACACCTTC
J: TRBJ1-2
V: TRBV24-1
size: NA
D: NA

CDR3: CASSSYSGSPSYEQYF
DNA: TGTGCCAGTAGTAGCTATAGCGGGAGTCCCTCCTACGAGCAGTACTTC
J: TRBJ2-7
V: TRBV19
size: NA
D: TRBD2

CDR3: CASRSLTGTNYNEQFF
DNA: TGTGCCAGCAGATCATTGACCGGGACTAACTACAATGAGCAGTTCTTC
J: TRBJ2-1
V: TRBV2
size: NA
D: TRBD2

CDR3: CASRPLDRGGGYTF
DNA: TGCGCCAGCAGACCTTTAGACAGGGGAGGTGGCTACACCTTC
J: TRBJ1-2
V: TRBV4-1
size: medium-sized
D: TRBD1

CDR3: CASSQGLSGNQPQHF
DNA: TGTGCCAGCAGCCAAGGATTGAGCGGCAATCAGCCCCAGCATTTT
J: TRBJ1-5
V: TRBV4-2
size: once
D: NA

CDR3: CASSLGQGTDTQYF
DNA: TGTGCCAGCAGCTTGGGACAGGGGACAGATACGCAGTATTTT
J: TRBJ2-3
V: TRBV7-9
size: NA
D: TRBD1

CDR3: CSAGREGEQYF
DNA: TGCAGTGCAGGGAGGGAAGGCGAGCAGTACTTC
J: TRBJ2-7
V: TRBV20-1
size: NA
D: TRBD2

CDR3: CASSFSPGRSEAFF
DNA: TGTGCCAGCAGCTTCAGTCCGGGGAGGTCGGAAGCTTTCTTT
J: TRBJ1-1
V: TRBV11-1
size: NA
D: NA

CDR3: CASSQAGTSGRAGYEQYF
DNA: TGTGCCAGCAGCCAGGCGGGGACTAGCGGGAGGGCCGGCTACGAGCAGTACTTC
J: TRBJ2-7
V: TRBV4-2
size: few
D: TRBD2

CDR3: CASGTSGSRMDEQFF
DNA: TGTGCCAGCGGGACTAGCGGGTCGCGCATGGATGAGCAGTTCTTC
J: TRBJ2-1
V: TRBV7-8
size: once
D: TRBD2

CDR3: CASSPLAGQSTDTQYF
DNA: TGTGCCAGCTCCCCATTAGCGGGACAAAGCACAGATACGCAGTATTTT
J: TRBJ2-3
V: TRBV18
size: NA
D: TRBD2

CDR3: CASSQGQVKGELFF
DNA: TGCGCCAGCAGCCAGGGGCAGGTGAAGGGGGAGCTGTTTTTT
J: TRBJ2-2
V: TRBV5-1
size: NA
D: NA

CDR3: CASRYGGQGKSDTIYF
DNA: TGCGCCAGCAGGTACGGCGGACAGGGGAAATCAGACACCATATATTTT
J: TRBJ1-3
V: TRBV5-1
size: NA
D: TRBD1

CDR3: CASSLGDRGTYEQYF
DNA: TGCGCCAGCAGCTTGGGTGACAGGGGGACCTACGAGCAGTACTTC
J: TRBJ2-7
V: TRBV5-1
size: NA
D: TRBD1

CDR3: CASSTDRGPSTYNEQFF
DNA: TGTGCCAGCAGCACGGACAGGGGACCCTCAACCTACAATGAGCAGTTCTTC
J: TRBJ2-1
V: TRBV7-9
size: NA
D: TRBD1

CDR3: CASSQAPGQGDRRVGQPQHF
DNA: TGCGCCAGCAGCCAAGCTCCGGGACAGGGGGACCGCAGGGTAGGCCAGCCCCAGCATTTT
J: TRBJ1-5
V: TRBV4-1
size: NA
D: TRBD1

CDR3: CASSPKRVAGGADTQYF
DNA: TGTGCCAGCAGCCCTAAGAGGGTAGCGGGAGGCGCAGATACGCAGTATTTT
J: TRBJ2-3
V: TRBV11-3
size: NA
D: TRBD2

CDR3: CASSLVTTGSDTQYF
DNA: TGTGCCAGCAGCTTAGTAACGACAGGGTCAGATACGCAGTATTTT
J: TRBJ2-3
V: TRBV7-8
size: NA
D: TRBD1

CDR3: CASSRDRGSTDTQYF
DNA: TGTGCCAGCAGCCGGGACAGGGGTAGCACAGATACGCAGTATTTT
J: TRBJ2-3
V: TRBV11-2
size: NA
D: TRBD1

CDR3: CSVDKLTGANVLTF
DNA: TGCAGCGTTGACAAACTTACTGGGGCCAACGTCCTGACTTTC
J: TRBJ2-6
V: TRBV29-1
size: NA
D: NA